The clone carrying this T cell receptor beta chain was detected only a few times. Across about two dozen US areas, participants ranged in age from about 18 to 90 years. Participant-given clinical history determined each cohort assignment. The authors' processing: The assay estimated nucleated cells by amplifying reference gene primers. TCRdb's copy holds only in-frame clones and misses some; the assay was immunoSEQ multiplex PCR. For V, J and clone size, that table is used; D and trimming come from the DNA. The sample has around 280,000 clones, 90% seen once. This entry is derived from a study of blood T cell repertoires in COVID-19. Study at large: Spain, Italy and the United States supplied samples that represented acute and convalescent COVID-19.

This CDR3 has 14 amino acids. From germline, CDR1 is LNHNV and CDR2 YYDKDF (reference sequence). Between the trimmed V and J ends, which lost 5 bases and 0 bases, there was a span of 8 bases. Sequencing used PBMCs or T cells enriched from blood (not recorded which). J is TRBJ1-5 and V is TRBV15, with D hard to call. The receptor comes from a young woman with acute COVID-19. CDR3 sequence reads: CATSHPNSNQPQHF. The CDR3 coding sequence is TGTGCCACCAGCCACCCTAATAGCAATCAGCCCCAGCATTTT.